Each of the 21 T cell receptor beta chains below was sequenced from the same sample in a study of blood T cell repertoires in COVID-19. The protocol was immunoSEQ multiplex PCR, while the TCRdb copy is restricted to in-frame clones and leaves out a portion. The data contain 55,000 to 75,000 clones, around 77% of them singletons. The sample consisted of peripheral blood. The receptors originated from a man aged 80 or over with active or convalescent COVID-19.

This chain connects TRBV4-1 to TRBJ2-3, with 9 bases lining up with TRBD1. V was pared by 0 bases and J by 4 bases, with 8 bases of the junction left unmatched. CDR1 is MGHRA, CDR2 YSYEKL, per germline. The CDR3 consists of 17 residues. CDR3 bases: TGCGCCAGCAGCCAAGATCCCCGGGACAGGGCAGCAGATACGCAGTATTTT. Amino acid sequence: CASSQDPRDRAADTQYF.

The chain employs TRBV9 and TRBJ2-7; 7 bases are shared with TRBD1. The V gene end was trimmed by 2 bases and the J gene end by 0 bases; junction bases not matched to a gene: 5. This CDR3 has 15 residues. In germline, CDR1 is SGDLS, CDR2 YYNGEE. The CDR3 here is CASSVDGDSSYEQYF. In DNA, the CDR3 is TGTGCCAGCAGCGTCGACGGGGACAGCTCCTACGAGCAGTACTTC.

The chain carries TRBV18 and TRBJ1-5; 7 bases agree with TRBD1. Germline assignment: CDR1 KGHSH and CDR2 LQKENI. The CDR3 loop spans 16 amino acids. The J segment lost 1 base and the V segment lost 6 bases, leaving 9 bases of the junction unmatched. The chain's CDR3 is CASSSRDSWSNQPQHF. CDR3 DNA: TGTGCCAGCTCGTCACGGGACAGCTGGAGCAATCAGCCCCAGCATTTT.

V is TRBV18 and J is TRBJ2-2; 7 nucleotides line up with TRBD2. The CDR3 length is 17 residues. Germline V lookup: CDR1 KGHSH, CDR2 LQKENI. J lost 0 bases, V lost 2 bases, and 6 bases had no gene match. For the CDR3, the DNA is TGTGCCAGCTCACCAGTGGGAGGGAGCCCGAACACCGGGGAGCTGTTTTTT. The encoded protein is CASSPVGGSPNTGELFF.

This clone was counted a single time. V and J are TRBV28 and TRBJ2-1, with TRBD1 identical over 7 bases. The germline gives CDR1 MDHEN, CDR2 SYDVKM. The V segment lost 3 bases and the J segment 6 bases; nucleotides outside the gene matches: 8. The CDR3 runs 15 residues. CDR3 region: CASSFPRGLGNEQFF. CDR3 DNA: TGTGCCAGCAGTTTTCCTAGGGGGCTGGGCAATGAGCAGTTCTTC.

The chain joins TRBV15 to TRBJ2-1, with a tentative D call TRBD1 (6 bases). The V end lost 7 bases, the J end lost 9 bases, and 7 bases lay between the germline ends. The germline gives CDR1 LNHNV, CDR2 YYDKDF (reference sequence). The length of the CDR3 is 10 residues. Written as DNA, the CDR3 is TGTGCCACCAAAGGGGGTGAGCAGTTCTTC. Translating gives CATKGGEQFF.

The rearrangement joins TRBV4-1 to TRBJ2-6, with TRBD1 matching over 9 bases. V shed 2 bases and J 3 bases; nucleotides not matched to a gene: 8. CDR3 size: 18 residues. Germline loops: CDR1 MGHRA, CDR2 YSYEKL. This chain's CDR3 is CASSQNRGRWGGANVLTF. The CDR3 nucleotides read TGCGCCAGCAGCCAAAACAGGGGGCGATGGGGTGGGGCCAACGTCCTGACTTTC.

The rearrangement links TRBV4-3 to TRBJ2-1; D call uncertain. This CDR3 is built from 15 residues. V lost 4 bases, J lost 4 bases, and 14 bases lay in between. Looked up from germline, CDR1 is LGHNA and CDR2 is YSLEER. The CDR3 coding sequence is TGCGCCAGCAGCCCAGACGCGCCCGGGTACAATGAGCAGTTCTTC. Protein sequence: CASSPDAPGYNEQFF.

This rearrangement joins TRBV5-1 to TRBJ1-2, with D possibly TRBD1 on 5 matching bases. Trimming cost V 1 base and J 7 bases, with 11 bases left between them. The CDR3 contains 13 residues. The V gene's germline CDR1 is SGHRS and CDR2 YFSETQ. This CDR3 is CASSLSGLSGYTF. The DNA of the CDR3 is TGCGCCAGCAGCTTGTCAGGGCTCTCTGGCTACACCTTC.

In this sample, this clone turned up a few times. V is TRBV5-1 and J is TRBJ1-4; 9 bases align to TRBD1. This CDR3 has 16 residues. Germline V CDR1 and CDR2: SGHRS, YFSETQ. V gave up 0 bases and J gave up 8 bases; unmatched junction bases: 8. The DNA of the CDR3 is TGCGCCAGCAGCTTGGGGGCGGGACAGGGCTACGAAAAACTGTTTTTT. It encodes CASSLGAGQGYEKLFF.

This chain uses TRBV7-2 with TRBJ1-2, with TRBD1 identical over 10 bases. V was pared by 5 bases and J by 6 bases, with 3 bases of the junction left unmatched. This CDR3 has 13 amino acids. Germline assignment: CDR1 SGHTA and CDR2 FQGNSA. The CDR3: CASSTTGGNGYTF. CDR3 DNA sequence: TGTGCCAGCAGCACGACAGGGGGCAATGGCTACACCTTC.

This chain connects TRBV6-5 to TRBJ2-3; D is possibly TRBD1 (6 bases). This CDR3 comprises 14 residues. V shed 6 bases and J shed 6 bases, with 16 bases lying between them. From germline, CDR1 is MNHEY and CDR2 SVGAGI. The CDR3 coding sequence is TGTGCCAGCAGGAAAAACAGGGCATCCGATACGCAGTATTTT. It codes for CASRKNRASDTQYF.

The J gene is TRBJ2-7, the V gene TRBV10-2; 9 nucleotides line up with TRBD2. The germline V gene encodes CDR1 WSHSY and CDR2 SAAADI. V dropped 6 bases and J dropped 4; count of bases not matched to a gene: 7. This CDR3 spans 14 amino acids. The DNA of the CDR3 is TGCGCCAGCAGGGACCCTAGCGGGGAATACGAGCAGTACTTC. Translating gives CASRDPSGEYEQYF.

The J gene is TRBJ2-7, the V gene TRBV5-4; weak D call: TRBD2 (5 bases). Trimming took 0 bases from V and 0 from J, leaving 16 bases between them. The CDR3 is 17 residues long. Germline CDR1 SGHNT, CDR2 YYREEE (reference sequence). CDR3 region: CASSLGLGVTSSYEQYF. The CDR3 region has the DNA TGTGCCAGCAGCTTGGGTCTTGGGGTAACTAGCTCCTACGAGCAGTACTTC.

The V call is TRBV27, the J call TRBJ1-5; 10 positions agree with TRBD1. Trimming at V came to 5 bases and at J to 6 bases, leaving 4 bases not matched to a gene. This CDR3 has 14 residues. The germline V gene has CDR1 MNHEY and CDR2 SMNVEV (reference sequence). CDR3 sequence reads: CASSRQGAGQPQHF. In nucleotides, the CDR3 is TGTGCCAGCAGTCGACAGGGGGCGGGTCAGCCCCAGCATTTT.

V usage is TRBV11-1 and J usage is TRBJ2-5, with D possibly TRBD2 on 6 matching bases. The CDR3 has 15 residues. The V end was cut by 3 bases, the J end by 7 bases, with 18 bases between. Germline lookup yields CDR1 SGHAT and CDR2 FQDESV (reference sequence). In DNA, the CDR3 is TGTGCCAGCAGCTTCGCGGGATCGTCCCTCGGGACCCAGTACTTC. Translated, it gives CASSFAGSSLGTQYF.

The V call is TRBV7-3, the J call TRBJ2-4; 7 nucleotides align to TRBD2. CDR3 length: 13 amino acids. The germline gives CDR1 SGHTA, CDR2 FQGTGA. V was clipped by 0 bases and J by 12 bases; unmatched bases: 5. The CDR3, as DNA: TGTGCCAGCAGCTTAACAACGGGAGGTCGTCAGTACTTC. Protein sequence: CASSLTTGGRQYF. The full variable domain, in which reference TRBV7-3 and TRBJ2-4 provide the parts outside the CDR3, is GAGVSQTPSNKVTEKGKYVELRCDPISGHTALYWYRQSLGQGPEFLIYFQGTGAADDSGLPNDRFFAVRPEGSVSTLKIQRTERGDSAVYLCASSLTTGGRQYFGAGTRLSVL.

This rearrangement joins TRBV19 to TRBJ2-1; 7 bases are shared with TRBD1. The CDR3 has 15 amino acids. The V gene's germline CDR1 is LNHDA and CDR2 SQIVND (reference sequence). The trim removed 3 bases at V and 5 bases at J, leaving 7 bases unmatched. Written as DNA, the CDR3 is TGTGCCAGTAGTATGTCGGGGACAGTAAACAATGAGCAGTTCTTC. Translation: CASSMSGTVNNEQFF.

This clone was detected only once. The chain is built from TRBV9 and TRBJ2-3, with no clear D. V lost 0 bases and J 1 base, leaving 15 bases between the germline ends. The CDR3 contains 17 residues. CDR1 and CDR2 from the germline V gene are SGDLS and YYNGEE. CDR3 loop: CASSVAAKPKGTDTQYF. The CDR3 coding sequence is TGTGCCAGCAGCGTAGCTGCGAAGCCGAAAGGCACAGATACGCAGTATTTT. The complete variable domain, with remaining parts taken from reference TRBV9 and TRBJ2-3, reads DSGVTQTPKHLITATGQRVTLRCSPRSGDLSVYWYQQSLDQGLQFLIQYYNGEERAKGNILERFSAQQFPDLHSELNLSSLELGDSALYFCASSVAAKPKGTDTQYFGPGTRLTVL.

V usage is TRBV2 and J usage is TRBJ1-4; 9 bases are shared with TRBD1. This CDR3 has 13 amino acids. Germline V lookup: CDR1 SNHLY, CDR2 FYNNEI. The J segment lost 5 bases and the V segment lost 7 bases, leaving 2 bases of the junction unmatched. The CDR3 region is CASIGQGNEKLFF. CDR3 coding DNA: TGTGCCAGCATTGGACAGGGGAATGAAAAACTGTTTTTT.

This clone turned up a few times. V usage is TRBV5-8 and J usage is TRBJ2-5; 7 bases are a match to TRBD2. The germline V gene has CDR1 SGHTS and CDR2 YDEGEE. The V and J ends lost 0 bases and 2 bases, in that order; junction bases with no gene match: 7. CDR3 length: 16 residues. CDR3 in amino acids: CASSLAFGLVQETQYF. The CDR3 DNA sequence: TGTGCCAGCAGCTTGGCCTTTGGACTAGTTCAAGAGACCCAGTACTTC. The variable domain in full, completed from reference TRBV5-8 and TRBJ2-5, reads EAGVTQSPTHLIKTRGQQATLRCSPISGHTSVYWYQQALGLGLQFLLWYDEGEERNRGNFPPRFSGRQFPNYSSELNVNALELEDSALYLCASSLAFGLVQETQYFGPGTRLLVL.